The next 5 T cell receptor beta chains were all read from a single sample in a study of T-cell memory formation after mild COVID-19. TCRdb independently ran MiXCR on the 5' RACE reads; one entry per CDR3 protein. This sample yields hundreds of thousands of distinct CDR3 sequences, of which roughly 20% are seen a single time; under 25% belongs to the top ten. The sequenced sample was PBMCs or a T cell subset sorted from them (not recorded which). The receptors derive from a man between 18 and 35 years old who had mild COVID-19 (a few samples of this study predate the infection). Cell type and time point are not known.

This clonotype was detected once. Written as DNA, the CDR3 is TGTGCCAGCAGCTGGGGAGGGGTGAATCAGCCCCAGCATTTT. Its protein is CASSWGGVNQPQHF. The rearrangement joins TRBV12-3 or TRBV12-4 to TRBJ1-5; D might be TRBD1 (5 bases). This CDR3 comprises 14 residues. V was shortened by 6 bases and J by 4 bases, with 13 bases between the two germline ends.

CDR3 protein: CASKRTRGLKETQYF. CDR3 DNA sequence: TGTGCCAGCAAACGGACACGCGGCCTAAAAGAGACCCAGTACTTC. The rearrangement uses TRBV6-6 and TRBJ2-5, with a possible D match to TRBD1 (5 bases). Trimming removed 7 bases at V and 3 bases at J, with 18 bases between. The germline CDR1 and CDR2 sequences are MNHNY and SVGAGI (reference sequence). CDR3 size: 15 residues.

This clonotype was counted a few times. This chain links TRBV11-2 with TRBJ2-7; D gene ambiguous. V was clipped by 0 bases and J by 2 bases, with 5 bases between them. The CDR3 covers 13 residues. CDR1 SGHAT and CDR2 FQNNGV come from the germline V gene. CDR3 DNA sequence: TGTGCCAGCAGCTTAGAACAGACCTACGAGCAGTACTTC. Residues: CASSLEQTYEQYF. Drawing the rest from reference TRBV11-2 and TRBJ2-7, the complete variable domain is EAGVAQSPRYKIIEKRQSVAFWCNPISGHATLYWYQQILGQGPKLLIQFQNNGVVDDSQLPKDRFSAERLKGVDSTLKIQPAKLEDSAVYLCASSLEQTYEQYFGPGTRLTVT.

The sample holds a few counts of this clonotype. The genes are TRBV5-6 and TRBJ2-3; D gene ambiguous. The germline V gene encodes CDR1 SGHDT and CDR2 YYEEEE. Trimming stripped 2 bases from V and 5 bases from J, with 6 bases between. The CDR3 contains 12 residues. The CDR3 DNA follows: TGTGCCAGCAGCTTCCCACAAGATACGCAGTATTTT. Protein product: CASSFPQDTQYF. Looking up the rest from reference TRBV5-6 and TRBJ2-3 gives the full variable domain: DAGVTQSPTHLIKTRGQQVTLRCSPKSGHDTVSWYQQALGQGPQFIFQYYEEEERQRGNFPDRFSGHQFPNYSSELNVNALLLGDSALYLCASSFPQDTQYFGPGTRLTVL.

The chain links TRBV6-2 or TRBV6-3 to TRBJ2-7; D is tentatively TRBD1 or TRBD2 (5 bases each). V was cut by 6 bases and J by 2 bases, with 14 bases left in between. Germline V gene lookup returns CDR1 MNHEY and CDR2 SVGEGT. This CDR3 has 14 amino acids. This chain's CDR3 is CASSHGPGPYEQYV. CDR3 sequence (DNA): TGTGCCAGCAGCCACGGACCGGGACCCTACGAGCAGTACGTC.